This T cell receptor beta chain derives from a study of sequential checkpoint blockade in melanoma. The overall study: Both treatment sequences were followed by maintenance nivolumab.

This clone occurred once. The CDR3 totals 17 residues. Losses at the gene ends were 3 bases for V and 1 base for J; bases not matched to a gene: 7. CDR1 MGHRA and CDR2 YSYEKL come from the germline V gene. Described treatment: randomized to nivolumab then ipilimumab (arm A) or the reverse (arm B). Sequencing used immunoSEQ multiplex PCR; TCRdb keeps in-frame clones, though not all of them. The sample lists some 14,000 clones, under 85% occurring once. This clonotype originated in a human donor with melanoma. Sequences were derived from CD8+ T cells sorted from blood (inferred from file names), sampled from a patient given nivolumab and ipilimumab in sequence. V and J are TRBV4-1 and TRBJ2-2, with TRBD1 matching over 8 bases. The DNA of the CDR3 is TGCGCCAGCAGCCACCAGCCCGGGACAGGGAACACCGGGGAGCTGTTTTTT. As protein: CASSHQPGTGNTGELFF.